The present T cell receptor beta chain was sequenced within a study of blood T cell repertoires in COVID-19. Whole-study context: Samples taken during acute and convalescent COVID-19 were collected in the United States, Italy and Spain.

CDR3 size: 15 residues. V was clipped by 3 bases and J by 9 bases; unmatched bases: 8. CDR1 and CDR2 (germline): MDHEN, SYDVKM. The repertoire was sequenced with immunoSEQ multiplex PCR; TCRdb's copy has only in-frame clones and lacks some. The sample consists of around 480,000 clones, 87% of them appearing once. Ages ranged from about 18 to 100 years, with residence in under 25 US areas. What the recovered Cohort 3 donors had was two negative PCRs, clearance, or symptom resolution. This receptor was identified in a woman between 18 and 29 years old who had recovered from COVID-19. Sequenced: PBMCs or T cells enriched from blood (not recorded which). V usage is TRBV28 and J usage is TRBJ1-6; 7 bases match TRBD1. The CDR3 DNA sequence: TGTGCCAGCAGTTTGGAGACAGGGTTGAGTTCACCCCTCCACTTT. This codes for CASSLETGLSSPLHF.